Below, one T cell receptor (beta chain) is given with its context. This sample was taken from a study of cytomegalovirus exposure and HLA in healthy donors. Vbeta (60) and Jbeta (13) primers were used in the PCR. The table came from immunoSEQ multiplex PCR; TCRdb's copy has only in-frame clones and leaves some out. The repertoire includes some 100,000 clones, around three quarters of them detected once, and over 2.5% sits in the top ten. The germline gives CDR1 SNHLY, CDR2 FYNNEI. Between the trimmed V and J ends, which lost 7 bases and 7 bases, there was a span of 11 bases. The CDR3 has 12 amino acids.

The V call is TRBV2, the J call TRBJ1-5, with a weak D call TRBD1 (5 bases). The sample consisted of PBMCs. The receptor was derived from a male donor in good health and CMV-seropositive. This CDR3 is CASTGFRQPQHF. The CDR3 coding sequence is TGTGCCAGCACAGGGTTTCGGCAGCCCCAGCATTTT.